The rows below give T cell receptor beta chains drawn from one sample of a study of blood T cell repertoires in COVID-19. The method was immunoSEQ multiplex PCR; TCRdb's version includes in-frame clones alone and lacks a portion of them. The sample lists roughly 250,000 clones, roughly 80% occurring once. Sequencing used PBMCs or T cells enriched from blood (not recorded which). The receptor source for this set is a woman in her 40s who had been exposed to COVID-19. Both conserved end residues are part of each CDR3. Each record gives: clone size, J gene, V gene, D gene, CDR3 protein, CDR3 DNA. A D gene is named only where the DNA matches it firmly. Size values are once, few and many counts, or a class for expanded clones, and some rows have none.

size: .
J: TRBJ2-7
V: TRBV2
D: .
CDR3: CASSEGGGLYEQYF
DNA: TGTGCCAGCAGTGAAGGGGGCGGCCTCTACGAGCAGTACTTC

size: .
J: TRBJ2-6
V: TRBV19
D: TRBD1
CDR3: CASCDRVRTGANVLTF
DNA: TGTGCCAGTTGTGACAGGGTCAGGACTGGGGCCAACGTCCTGACTTTC

size: .
J: TRBJ1-1
V: TRBV7-2
D: .
CDR3: CASSLEGLNTEAFF
DNA: TGTGCCAGCAGCTTAGAGGGGTTGAACACTGAAGCTTTCTTT

size: .
J: TRBJ2-1
V: TRBV21-1
D: .
CDR3: CASSKHKRGGPNEQFF
DNA: TGTGCCAGCAGCAAACATAAGCGGGGGGGCCCCAATGAGCAGTTCTTC

size: .
J: TRBJ2-3
V: TRBV9
D: .
CDR3: CASSVAGTYTDTQYF
DNA: TGTGCCAGCAGCGTAGCCGGGACTTACACAGATACGCAGTATTTT

size: .
J: TRBJ2-1
V: TRBV7-2
D: .
CDR3: CASSWSNSDEQFF
DNA: TGTGCCAGCAGCTGGAGCAATAGCGATGAGCAGTTCTTC

size: .
J: TRBJ1-4
V: TRBV9
D: .
CDR3: CASSVGEGRELFF
DNA: TGTGCCAGCAGCGTAGGGGAGGGACGGGAACTGTTTTTT

size: .
J: TRBJ2-1
V: TRBV5-4
D: .
CDR3: CASSYDSQPYNEQFF
DNA: TGTGCCAGCAGCTACGACAGTCAGCCCTACAATGAGCAGTTCTTC

size: .
J: TRBJ2-3
V: TRBV10-2
D: TRBD2
CDR3: CASRIAGGPTDTQYF
DNA: TGCGCCAGTCGTATAGCGGGGGGGCCCACAGATACGCAGTATTTT

size: .
J: TRBJ1-3
V: TRBV5-6
D: .
CDR3: CASRMEAGNTIYF
DNA: TGTGCCAGCAGGATGGAGGCCGGAAACACCATATATTTT

size: .
J: TRBJ2-5
V: TRBV3-1/TRBV3-2
D: TRBD2
CDR3: CASSRKASGGAQETQYF
DNA: TGTGCCAGCAGCCGAAAGGCTAGCGGGGGAGCCCAAGAGACCCAGTACTTC

size: .
J: TRBJ2-5
V: TRBV3-1/TRBV3-2
D: TRBD2
CDR3: CASRATSGGGETQYF
DNA: TGTGCCAGCAGGGCGACTAGCGGGGGCGGAGAGACCCAGTACTTC

size: .
J: TRBJ1-3
V: TRBV4-1
D: TRBD1
CDR3: CASSRLGQGSGNTIYF
DNA: TGCGCCAGCAGCCGCCTCGGACAGGGAAGCGGAAACACCATATATTTT

size: .
J: TRBJ2-2
V: TRBV29-1
D: TRBD2
CDR3: CSVEVGTSAGELFF
DNA: TGCAGCGTTGAAGTAGGGACTAGCGCCGGGGAGCTGTTTTTT

size: .
J: TRBJ1-5
V: TRBV9
D: TRBD1
CDR3: CASSDRGSFQPQHF
DNA: TGTGCCAGCAGCGACAGGGGTAGTTTTCAGCCCCAGCATTTT

size: .
J: TRBJ1-5
V: TRBV7-2
D: .
CDR3: CASSLRQANQPQHF
DNA: TGTGCCAGCAGCCTCCGACAGGCAAATCAGCCCCAGCATTTT

size: .
J: TRBJ1-2
V: TRBV5-4
D: .
CDR3: CASSRDWEGYTF
DNA: TGTGCCAGCAGCCGCGACTGGGAGGGCTACACCTTC

size: .
J: TRBJ2-5
V: TRBV6-5
D: .
CDR3: CASSSLGWETQYF
DNA: TGTGCCAGCAGTTCCCTAGGATGGGAGACCCAGTACTTC

size: .
J: TRBJ2-1
V: TRBV7-9
D: .
CDR3: CASSSITGVDNEQFF
DNA: TGTGCCAGCAGCTCTATCACGGGTGTGGACAATGAGCAGTTCTTC

size: few
J: TRBJ2-2
V: TRBV18
D: .
CDR3: CASSLGPPDTGELFF
DNA: TGTGCCAGCTCCCTAGGCCCCCCGGACACCGGGGAGCTGTTTTTT

size: .
J: TRBJ2-3
V: TRBV27
D: TRBD2
CDR3: CASRIFSGGEADTQYF
DNA: TGTGCCAGCAGAATTTTTAGCGGGGGGGAAGCAGATACGCAGTATTTT

size: .
J: TRBJ1-2
V: TRBV5-1
D: .
CDR3: CASSLGSGVNYGYTF
DNA: TGCGCCAGCAGCTTGGGGTCGGGAGTTAACTATGGCTACACCTTC

size: once
J: TRBJ2-3
V: TRBV7-9
D: .
CDR3: CASRRNQGTDTQYF
DNA: TGTGCCAGCAGGAGGAATCAGGGTACAGATACGCAGTATTTT

size: .
J: TRBJ2-5
V: TRBV7-2
D: .
CDR3: CASSRVGSGGGETQYF
DNA: TGTGCCAGCAGCCGTGTCGGTAGCGGTGGGGGAGAGACCCAGTACTTC

size: .
J: TRBJ2-1
V: TRBV19
D: TRBD1
CDR3: CASSIEDRTLDEQFF
DNA: TGTGCCAGTAGTATCGAGGACAGGACTCTTGATGAGCAGTTCTTC

size: .
J: TRBJ2-3
V: TRBV10-3
D: .
CDR3: CAITRGSSTDTQYF
DNA: TGTGCCATCACCCGCGGCTCTAGCACAGATACGCAGTATTTT

size: .
J: TRBJ1-2
V: TRBV5-8
D: TRBD1
CDR3: CASSLGDRVSYGYTF
DNA: TGTGCCAGCAGCCTAGGGGACAGGGTTAGCTATGGCTACACCTTC

size: .
J: TRBJ2-1
V: TRBV7-6
D: TRBD2
CDR3: CASSLAAGGPSEQFF
DNA: TGTGCCAGCAGCTTAGCCGCGGGGGGGCCGAGTGAGCAGTTCTTC

size: .
J: TRBJ2-1
V: TRBV12-3/TRBV12-4
D: .
CDR3: CASSLSRGYEQFF
DNA: TGTGCCAGCAGTTTATCTCGCGGATACGAGCAGTTCTTC

size: .
J: TRBJ2-7
V: TRBV2
D: TRBD1
CDR3: CASTPTGFNEQYF
DNA: TGTGCCAGCACCCCGACAGGGTTCAACGAGCAGTACTTC

size: .
J: TRBJ1-2
V: TRBV4-2
D: .
CDR3: CASSQDVQVNYGYTF
DNA: TGTGCCAGCAGCCAAGACGTACAGGTTAACTATGGCTACACCTTC

size: once
J: TRBJ1-5
V: TRBV4-1
D: .
CDR3: CASSQVPRGQPQHF
DNA: TGCGCCAGCAGCCAAGTTCCCAGGGGACAGCCCCAGCATTTT

size: few
J: TRBJ2-2
V: TRBV6-5
D: TRBD1
CDR3: CASSWTGGFSTGELFF
DNA: TGTGCCAGCAGTTGGACAGGGGGCTTCAGCACCGGGGAGCTGTTTTTT

size: .
J: TRBJ1-2
V: TRBV6-1
D: .
CDR3: CASSESYYGYTF
DNA: TGTGCCAGCAGTGAAAGCTACTATGGCTACACCTTC

size: .
J: TRBJ2-1
V: TRBV5-1
D: .
CDR3: CASSFRQRNEQFF
DNA: TGCGCCAGCAGCTTTAGACAGAGAAATGAGCAGTTCTTC

size: many
J: TRBJ1-1
V: TRBV28
D: .
CDR3: CASSLSTDRGSTEAFF
DNA: TGTGCCAGCAGTTTAAGTACTGACCGGGGGAGCACTGAAGCTTTCTTT

size: .
J: TRBJ1-6
V: TRBV6-2/TRBV6-3
D: .
CDR3: CASSLDTSYNSPLHF
DNA: TGTGCCAGCAGCCTCGACACCTCCTATAATTCACCCCTCCACTTT

size: .
J: TRBJ1-5
V: TRBV3-1/TRBV3-2
D: .
CDR3: CASSQEGGGRGQPQHF
DNA: TGTGCCAGCAGCCAAGAAGGGGGGGGTCGCGGTCAGCCCCAGCATTTT

size: .
J: TRBJ2-7
V: TRBV7-2
D: .
CDR3: CASSLSWGGQNEQYF
DNA: TGTGCCAGCAGCTTGAGCTGGGGGGGCCAAAACGAGCAGTACTTC

size: .
J: TRBJ1-5
V: TRBV27
D: TRBD1
CDR3: CASRHRGTVGNQPQHF
DNA: TGTGCCAGCAGGCACAGGGGCACCGTTGGGAATCAGCCCCAGCATTTT

size: .
J: TRBJ1-1
V: TRBV5-1
D: .
CDR3: CASSLPGEATEAFF
DNA: TGCGCCAGCAGCTTACCAGGGGAAGCGACTGAAGCTTTCTTT

size: .
J: TRBJ1-5
V: TRBV19
D: TRBD1
CDR3: CASSSRTGDGSDQPQHF
DNA: TGTGCCAGTAGCTCTCGGACAGGGGATGGGTCAGATCAGCCCCAGCATTTT

size: .
J: TRBJ2-2
V: TRBV5-5
D: TRBD2
CDR3: CASSPAPLAGGVNTGELFF
DNA: TGTGCCAGCAGCCCCGCCCCACTAGCGGGGGGCGTAAACACCGGGGAGCTGTTTTTT

size: few
J: TRBJ2-7
V: TRBV18
D: TRBD2
CDR3: CASSPSLAALEQYF
DNA: TGTGCCAGCTCACCTTCCCTAGCGGCTCTCGAGCAGTACTTC

size: .
J: TRBJ2-3
V: TRBV7-9
D: .
CDR3: CASSLIGGPADTQYF
DNA: TGTGCCAGCAGCTTAATTGGGGGCCCCGCAGATACGCAGTATTTT